These 14 T cell receptor beta chains were all obtained from the same sample, sequenced in a study of blood T cell repertoires in COVID-19. Profiling relied on immunoSEQ multiplex PCR, and the TCRdb table lists in-frame clones only, not all of them. Of more than 100,000 clones in the sample, roughly 84% are singletons; the top ten hold 5% to 7.5%. What was sequenced was peripheral blood. The receptor set was obtained from a human donor in a cohort sampled during active COVID-19.

V usage is TRBV9 and J usage is TRBJ2-2; no clear D gene. Per the germline V gene, CDR1 is SGDLS and CDR2 is YYNGEE. This CDR3 comprises 15 residues. V lost 0 bases to trimming and J lost 4 bases, with 10 bases between them. CDR3 in DNA: TGTGCCAGCAGCGTAGCGAGTCTCGCCACCGGGGAGCTGTTTTTT. The encoded protein is CASSVASLATGELFF.

The rearrangement links TRBV7-6 to TRBJ2-1, with 7 bases identical to TRBD2. The germline CDR1 and CDR2 sequences are SGHVS and FNYEAQ. The trim removed 2 bases at V and 3 bases at J, leaving 4 bases unmatched. The CDR3 runs 15 residues. The CDR3 loop is CASSLPQRGYNEQFF. CDR3 bases: TGTGCCAGCAGCTTACCACAGCGGGGCTACAATGAGCAGTTCTTC.

This clone was observed a handful of times. V and J are TRBV24-1 and TRBJ2-2, with D tentatively TRBD2 (5 bases). Germline CDR1 KGHDR, CDR2 SFDVKD. The CDR3 totals 16 residues. V gave up 3 bases and J gave up 1 base, with 11 bases separating them. CDR3 sequence (DNA): TGTGCCACCAGTGATCTGTGGACTGAGAACACCGGGGAGCTGTTTTTT. It is translated as CATSDLWTENTGELFF.

The V call is TRBV4-1, the J call TRBJ2-3; the D is unclear. The CDR3 contains 15 residues. Deletions cut 2 bases from V and 2 bases from J, with 11 bases between. Germline V gene sequence: CDR1 MGHRA, CDR2 YSYEKL. CDR3 loop: CASSQYRRDTDTQYF. CDR3 DNA sequence: TGCGCCAGCAGCCAATACAGAAGAGACACAGATACGCAGTATTTT.

The chain couples TRBV5-6 to TRBJ2-3; D perhaps matches TRBD2 (5 bases). The CDR3 has 18 amino acids. Trimming pared 3 bases from V and 5 bases from J, leaving 25 bases between. Germline V gene lookup returns CDR1 SGHDT and CDR2 YYEEEE. The CDR3: CASSSLTQVRTVKDTQYF. DNA for the CDR3: TGTGCCAGCAGCTCACTAACCCAAGTTAGGACTGTAAAAGATACGCAGTATTTT.

The gene calls are TRBV9 and TRBJ1-2; D not resolved. V was shortened by 3 bases and J by 2 bases, with 26 bases between the two germline ends. Germline V gene data show CDR1 as SGDLS and CDR2 as YYNGEE. CDR3 length: 19 amino acids. This chain's CDR3 is CASSARRELEQEGNYGYTF. The CDR3 nucleotides read TGTGCCAGCAGCGCCCGCCGAGAACTCGAGCAGGAGGGAAACTATGGCTACACCTTC. The entire variable domain, with the rest obtained from reference TRBV9 and TRBJ1-2, is as follows: DSGVTQTPKHLITATGQRVTLRCSPRSGDLSVYWYQQSLDQGLQFLIQYYNGEERAKGNILERFSAQQFPDLHSELNLSSLELGDSALYFCASSARRELEQEGNYGYTFGSGTRLTVV.

This rearrangement joins TRBV7-8 to TRBJ2-7; 9 nucleotides align to TRBD1. This CDR3 spans 15 amino acids. J lost 2 bases, V lost 1 base, and 3 bases had no gene match. From germline, CDR1 is SGHVS and CDR2 FQNEAQ. The CDR3 DNA sequence: TGTGCCAGCAGCTTAGGGCGACAGGGGGCCTACGAGCAGTACTTC. Translation gives CASSLGRQGAYEQYF.

In this sample, this clone turned up once. The chain couples TRBV4-2 to TRBJ2-1; D is undetermined. Germline V gives CDR1 LGHNA, CDR2 YNFKEQ. V gave up 6 bases and J gave up 5 bases, with 11 bases separating them. CDR3 size: 13 residues. The CDR3: CASSPRVDNEQFF. In DNA, the CDR3 is TGTGCCAGCAGTCCCCGGGTTGACAATGAGCAGTTCTTC.

This chain joins TRBV14 and TRBJ1-1; D perhaps matches TRBD1 (5 bases). From germline, CDR1 is SGHDN and CDR2 FVKESK. V was pared by 4 bases and J by 3 bases, with 18 bases between. The CDR3 length is 16 residues. DNA for the CDR3: TGTGCCAGCAGCCCCGTGGTAGGGGAGGCGGACACTGAAGCTTTCTTT. It codes for CASSPVVGEADTEAFF.

The chain is built from TRBV5-1 and TRBJ2-1; TRBD1 is a possible D gene (6 bases). The CDR3 is 12 residues long. Germline loops: CDR1 SGHRS, CDR2 YFSETQ. V lost 0 bases and J 15 bases, leaving 13 bases between the germline ends. CDR3 DNA: TGCGCCAGCAGCTTGGAGGTCCAGGGGTGGTTCTTC. It specifies CASSLEVQGWFF.

In DNA, the CDR3 is TGTGCCAGCGCCGGGACAGGGGAATCCTACGAGCAGTACTTC. This encodes CASAGTGESYEQYF. This rearrangement joins TRBV28 to TRBJ2-7; 10 nucleotides agree with TRBD1. V shed 8 bases, J shed 1 base, and the junction held 5 bases outside the gene matches. The CDR3 covers 14 residues. The germline V gene encodes CDR1 MDHEN and CDR2 SYDVKM.

This rearrangement joins TRBV15 to TRBJ2-5, with D possibly being TRBD1 (6 bases). The germline CDR1 and CDR2 sequences are LNHNV and YYDKDF (reference sequence). The germline V and J ends were trimmed by 0 bases and 3 bases, with 8 bases remaining between them. The CDR3 extends over 14 amino acids. The CDR3 spells CATSRDRTEETQYF. Here the CDR3 DNA reads TGTGCCACCAGCAGAGATCGGACAGAAGAGACCCAGTACTTC. Complete variable domain (other parts from reference TRBV15 and TRBJ2-5): DAMVIQNPRYQVTQFGKPVTLSCSQTLNHNVMYWYQQKSSQAPKLLFHYYDKDFNNEADTPDNFQSRRPNTSFCFLDIRSPGLGDTAMYLCATSRDRTEETQYFGPGTRLLVL.

The gene calls are TRBV2 and TRBJ1-5, with TRBD1 identical over 7 bases. The CDR3 loop spans 15 amino acids. J gave up 2 bases and V 8 bases, and 9 bases lay outside the gene matches. Germline CDR1 reads SNHLY; CDR2 reads FYNNEI. The CDR3 loop reads CASSSSTGRNQPQHF. CDR3 coding DNA: TGTGCCAGCTCCTCATCGACAGGGCGCAATCAGCCCCAGCATTTT.

The chain's CDR3 is CASSKGGGETYEQYF. The CDR3 DNA reads TGTGCCAGCAGCAAGGGCGGGGGGGAGACCTACGAGCAGTACTTC. The chain carries TRBV21-1 and TRBJ2-7; TRBD2 is the table's D call, not checked against the DNA. TRBV21-1 is described as a pseudogene. This CDR3 spans 15 amino acids.